The present T cell receptor beta chain was sequenced within a study of T cell responses to AZD1222 COVID-19 vaccine. Study-wide points: At 160-218 and 743-854, vaccine-associated CD4 TCRs were dominant, and they spanned spike.

About this clone: Its specificity is not known.

Sequencing was performed with immunoSEQ multiplex PCR; in TCRdb, only in-frame clones are kept and a portion is missing. The sample carries around 130,000 clones, 85% to 90% recorded once. Germline loops: CDR1 SGHKS, CDR2 YYEKEE (reference sequence). V was pared by 4 bases and J by 2 bases, with 10 bases between. The length of the CDR3 is 14 residues. This clonotype was obtained from an adult who received the AZD1222 COVID-19 vaccine. The chain employs TRBV5-5 and TRBJ1-5, with D maybe TRBD1 (6 bases). Sequenced here: peripheral blood, sampled 28 days after the second AZD1222 dose. The chain's CDR3 is CASSQDSRNQPQHF. CDR3 nucleotide sequence: TGTGCCAGCAGCCAGGACAGTCGCAATCAGCCCCAGCATTTT.